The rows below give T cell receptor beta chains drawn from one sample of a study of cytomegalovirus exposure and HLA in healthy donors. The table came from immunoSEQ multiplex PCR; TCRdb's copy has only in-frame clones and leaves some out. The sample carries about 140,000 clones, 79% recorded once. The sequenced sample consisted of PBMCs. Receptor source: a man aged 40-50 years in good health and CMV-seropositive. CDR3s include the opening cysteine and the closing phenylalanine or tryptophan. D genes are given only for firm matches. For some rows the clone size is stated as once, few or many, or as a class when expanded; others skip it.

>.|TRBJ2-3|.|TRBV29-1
CSVEIRNPGSTDTQYF
TGCAGCGTTGAGATCCGGAACCCGGGATCCACAGATACGCAGTATTTT
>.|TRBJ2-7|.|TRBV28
CASSLIGGTYEQYF
TGTGCCAGCAGTTTAATTGGGGGCACCTACGAGCAGTACTTC
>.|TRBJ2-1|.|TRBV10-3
CAITSGTYNEQFF
TGTGCCATCACCTCCGGGACTTACAATGAGCAGTTCTTC
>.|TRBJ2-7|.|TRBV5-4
CASSIARGSYEQYF
TGTGCCAGCAGCATTGCGCGGGGCTCCTACGAGCAGTACTTC
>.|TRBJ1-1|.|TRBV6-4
CASSSSTGVYTEAFF
.
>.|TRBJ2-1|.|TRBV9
CASSVGQGIYNEQFF
TGTGCCAGCAGCGTAGGGCAGGGGATCTACAATGAGCAGTTCTTC
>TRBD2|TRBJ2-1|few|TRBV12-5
CASGLVLSGPENEQFF
TGTGCTAGTGGTTTGGTACTTAGCGGGCCGGAGAATGAGCAGTTCTTC
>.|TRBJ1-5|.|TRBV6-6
CASNEGLSNQPQHF
TGTGCCAGCAACGAGGGTCTTAGCAATCAGCCCCAGCATTTT
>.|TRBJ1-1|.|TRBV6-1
CASRLGADTEAFF
TGTGCCAGCCGTCTGGGGGCCGACACTGAAGCTTTCTTT
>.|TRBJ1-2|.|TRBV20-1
CSADQRAGYTF
TGCAGTGCCGACCAGAGGGCTGGCTACACCTTC
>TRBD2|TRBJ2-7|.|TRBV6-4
CASSELAGPYEQYF
TGTGCCAGCAGTGAACTAGCGGGGCCCTACGAGCAGTACTTC
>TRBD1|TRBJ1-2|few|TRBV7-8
CASSLRQGNYGYTF
TGTGCCAGCAGCCTCCGACAGGGCAACTATGGCTACACCTTC
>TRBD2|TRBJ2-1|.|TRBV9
CASSPGLAGNEQFF
TGTGCCAGCAGCCCGGGACTAGCGGGGAATGAGCAGTTCTTC
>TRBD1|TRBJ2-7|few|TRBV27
CASSLRDRGPYEQYF
TGTGCCAGCAGTTTACGGGACAGGGGTCCCTACGAGCAGTACTTC
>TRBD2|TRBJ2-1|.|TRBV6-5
CASSYSVAGVREFF
TGTGCCAGCAGTTACTCAGTAGCGGGAGTGAGGGAGTTCTTC
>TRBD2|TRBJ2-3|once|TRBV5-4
CASSASGTSGRALADTQYF
TGTGCCAGCAGCGCCTCCGGGACTAGCGGGAGGGCCCTAGCAGATACGCAGTATTTT
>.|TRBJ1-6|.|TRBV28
CASRASRDTYNSPLHF
TGTGCCAGCAGAGCGAGCCGGGACACTTATAATTCACCCCTCCACTTT
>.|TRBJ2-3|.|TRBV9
CASSVAGGAGDTQYF
TGTGCCAGCAGCGTAGCAGGCGGGGCCGGGGATACGCAGTATTTT
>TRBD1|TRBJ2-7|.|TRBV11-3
CASSFSGGNEQYF
TGTGCCAGCAGCTTCTCAGGGGGCAACGAGCAGTACTTC
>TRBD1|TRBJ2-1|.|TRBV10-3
CAIGTANEQFF
TGTGCCATTGGGACAGCCAATGAGCAGTTCTTC
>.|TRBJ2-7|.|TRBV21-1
CASSNYGTGTYEQYF
TGTGCCAGCAGCAATTACGGGACAGGGACTTACGAGCAGTACTTC
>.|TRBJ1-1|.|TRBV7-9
CASSLAALNTEAFF
TGTGCCAGCAGCTTAGCGGCCTTGAACACTGAAGCTTTCTTT
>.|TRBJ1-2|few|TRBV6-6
CASSYSFAMGGYTF
TGTGCCAGCAGTTACTCGTTTGCGATGGGCGGCTACACCTTC
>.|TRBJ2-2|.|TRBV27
CASSFRYTGELFF
TGTGCCAGCAGTTTCCGGTACACCGGGGAGCTGTTTTTT
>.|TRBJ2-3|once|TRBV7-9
CASSFYRDFPSTDTQYF
TGTGCCAGCAGTTTCTACCGGGACTTCCCTAGCACAGATACGCAGTATTTT
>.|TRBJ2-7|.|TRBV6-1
CASSARLGGGQYF
TGTGCCAGCAGTGCTAGATTGGGAGGTGGGCAGTACTTC
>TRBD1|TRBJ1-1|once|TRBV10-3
CATRSGQGNTEAFF
TGTGCCACGCGTTCGGGACAGGGGAACACTGAAGCTTTCTTT
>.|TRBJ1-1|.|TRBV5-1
CASSSDSPFPTEAFF
TGCGCCAGCAGCTCCGACAGCCCCTTCCCCACTGAAGCTTTCTTT
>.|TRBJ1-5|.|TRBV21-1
CATTGERNQPQHF
TGTGCCACCACAGGGGAACGCAATCAGCCCCAGCATTTT
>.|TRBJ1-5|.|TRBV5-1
CASSLDAREGQPQHF
TGCGCCAGCAGCTTGGACGCCCGAGAGGGTCAGCCCCAGCATTTT
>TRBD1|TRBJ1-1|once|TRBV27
CASSSRQGVVTEAFF
TGTGCCAGCAGTTCCAGACAGGGGGTGGTCACTGAAGCTTTCTTT
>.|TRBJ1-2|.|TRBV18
CASSPGTGNEDYGYTF
TGTGCCAGCTCACCTGGGACTGGGAATGAAGACTATGGCTACACCTTC
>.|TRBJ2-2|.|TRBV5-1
CASSRSGNTGELFF
TGCGCCAGCAGTCGGAGCGGGAACACCGGGGAGCTGTTTTTT
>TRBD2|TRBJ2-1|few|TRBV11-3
CASSRRSGSSYNEQFF
TGTGCCAGCAGCCGCAGGAGCGGGAGCTCCTACAATGAGCAGTTCTTC
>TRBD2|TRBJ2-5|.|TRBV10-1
CASSGLSGTTQETQYF
TGCGCCAGCAGTGGCCTATCCGGGACTACCCAAGAGACCCAGTACTTC
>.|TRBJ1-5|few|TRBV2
CASSEGLVTDNQPQHF
TGTGCCAGCAGTGAAGGGTTGGTGACAGACAATCAGCCCCAGCATTTT
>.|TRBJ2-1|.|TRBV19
CASSPSGANLNEQFF
TGTGCCAGTAGCCCAAGCGGAGCCAATCTCAATGAGCAGTTCTTC
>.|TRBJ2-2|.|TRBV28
CASSFGSTGELFF
TGTGCCAGCAGTTTTGGCTCCACCGGGGAGCTGTTTTTT
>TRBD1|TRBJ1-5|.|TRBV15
CATSSLGTVNQPQHF
TGTGCCACCAGCAGCCTCGGGACAGTCAATCAGCCCCAGCATTTT
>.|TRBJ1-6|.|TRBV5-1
CASSHRTAWRTPLHF
TGCGCCAGCAGCCACCGGACAGCCTGGAGGACACCCCTCCACTTT
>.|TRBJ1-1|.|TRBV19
CASSSGFMNTEAFF
TGTGCCAGTAGTAGCGGATTCATGAACACTGAAGCTTTCTTT
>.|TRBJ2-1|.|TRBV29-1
CSVSVMMAGFTYNEQFF
TGCAGCGTCTCGGTAATGATGGCGGGATTCACCTACAATGAGCAGTTCTTC
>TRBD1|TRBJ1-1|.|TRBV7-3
CATSGQGNTEAFF
TGTGCCACCTCCGGACAGGGTAACACTGAAGCTTTCTTT
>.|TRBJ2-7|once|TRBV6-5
CASTKLDGYEQYF
TGTGCCAGCACGAAACTCGATGGCTACGAGCAGTACTTC
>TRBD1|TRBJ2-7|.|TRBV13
CASSSNLDRGYEQYF
TGTGCCAGCAGCTCCAACCTGGACAGGGGATACGAGCAGTACTTC
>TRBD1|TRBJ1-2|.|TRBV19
CASSTWTGGFYGYTF
TGTGCCAGTAGTACCTGGACAGGGGGCTTCTATGGCTACACCTTC
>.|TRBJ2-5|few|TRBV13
CASTTHPTETQYF
TGTGCCAGCACTACTCACCCCACAGAGACCCAGTACTTC
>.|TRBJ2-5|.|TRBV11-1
CASSLARGLETQYF
TGTGCCAGCAGCTTAGCGCGGGGTTTGGAGACCCAGTACTTC
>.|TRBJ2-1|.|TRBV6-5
CASSPGLNNEQFF
TGTGCCAGCAGCCCTGGACTAAACAATGAGCAGTTCTTC
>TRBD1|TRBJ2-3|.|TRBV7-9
CASSIYRGQGRNTDTQYF
TGTGCCAGCAGCATCTACAGGGGGCAAGGTAGAAACACAGATACGCAGTATTTT